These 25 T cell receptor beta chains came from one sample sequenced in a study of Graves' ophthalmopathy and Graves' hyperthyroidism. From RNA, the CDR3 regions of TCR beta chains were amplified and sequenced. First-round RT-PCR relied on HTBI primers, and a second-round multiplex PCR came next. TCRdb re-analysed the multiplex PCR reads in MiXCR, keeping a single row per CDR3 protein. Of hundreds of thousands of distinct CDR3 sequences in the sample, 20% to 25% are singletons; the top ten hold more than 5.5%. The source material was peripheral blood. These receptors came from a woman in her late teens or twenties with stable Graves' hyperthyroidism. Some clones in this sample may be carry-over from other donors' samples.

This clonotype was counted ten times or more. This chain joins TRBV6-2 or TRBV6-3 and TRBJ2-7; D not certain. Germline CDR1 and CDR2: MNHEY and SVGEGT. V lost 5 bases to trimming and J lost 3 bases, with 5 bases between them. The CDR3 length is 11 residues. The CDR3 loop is CASSARYEQYF. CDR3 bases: TGTGCCAGCAGTGCTCGCTACGAGCAGTACTTC.

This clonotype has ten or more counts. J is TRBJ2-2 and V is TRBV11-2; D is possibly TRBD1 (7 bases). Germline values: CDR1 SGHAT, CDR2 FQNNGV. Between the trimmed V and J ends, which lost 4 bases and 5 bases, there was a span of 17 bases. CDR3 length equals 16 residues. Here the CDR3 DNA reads TGTGCCAGCAGCTACAGGGGAACAGCGGGTACCGGGGAGCTGTTTTTT. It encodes CASSYRGTAGTGELFF.

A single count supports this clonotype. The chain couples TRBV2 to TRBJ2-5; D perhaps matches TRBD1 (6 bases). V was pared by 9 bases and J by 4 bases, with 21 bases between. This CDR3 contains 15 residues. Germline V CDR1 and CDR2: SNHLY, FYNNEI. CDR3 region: CASSTEQGDGETQYF. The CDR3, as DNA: TGTGCCAGTAGCACTGAACAGGGTGATGGAGAGACCCAGTACTTC. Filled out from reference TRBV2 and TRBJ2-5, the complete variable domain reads EPEVTQTPSHQVTQMGQEVILRCVPISNHLYFYWYRQILGQKVEFLVSFYNNEISEKSEIFDDQFSVERPDGSNFTLKIRSTKLEDSAMYFCASSTEQGDGETQYFGPGTRLLVL.

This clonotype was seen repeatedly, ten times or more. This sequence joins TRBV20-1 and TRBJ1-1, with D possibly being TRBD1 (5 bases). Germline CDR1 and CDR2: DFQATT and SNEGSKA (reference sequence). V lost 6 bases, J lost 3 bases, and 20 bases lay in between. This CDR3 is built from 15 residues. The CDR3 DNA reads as TGCAGTGCACCTTCCCCCAGGGATGGGGACACTGAAGCTTTCTTT. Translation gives CSAPSPRDGDTEAFF.

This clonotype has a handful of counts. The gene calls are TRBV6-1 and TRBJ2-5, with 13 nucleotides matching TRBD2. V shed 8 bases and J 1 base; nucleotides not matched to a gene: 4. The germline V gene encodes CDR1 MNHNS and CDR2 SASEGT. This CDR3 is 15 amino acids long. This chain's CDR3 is CASLRTSGSQETQYF. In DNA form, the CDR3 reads TGTGCCAGCCTCAGGACTAGCGGGAGCCAAGAGACCCAGTACTTC.

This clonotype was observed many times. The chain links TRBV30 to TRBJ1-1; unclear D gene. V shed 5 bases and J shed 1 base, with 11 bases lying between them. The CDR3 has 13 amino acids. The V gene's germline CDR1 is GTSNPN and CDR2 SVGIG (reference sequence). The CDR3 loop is CAWDQLPNTEAFF. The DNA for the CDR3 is TGTGCCTGGGACCAGCTCCCGAACACTGAAGCTTTCTTT.

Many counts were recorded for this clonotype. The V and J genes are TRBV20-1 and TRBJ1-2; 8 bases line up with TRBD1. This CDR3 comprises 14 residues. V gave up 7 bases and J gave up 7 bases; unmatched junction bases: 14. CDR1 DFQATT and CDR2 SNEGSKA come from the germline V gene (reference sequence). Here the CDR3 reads CSGSLAGQETGYTF. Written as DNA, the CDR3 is TGCAGTGGATCTCTGGCGGGACAGGAAACTGGCTACACCTTC.

The CDR3 is CASSQPTGQRLNYGYTF. CDR3 DNA sequence: TGCGCCAGCAGCCAACCTACGGGCCAAAGACTTAACTATGGCTACACCTTC. V is TRBV4-1 and J is TRBJ1-2; D remains ambiguous. The CDR3 loop spans 17 amino acids. Looked up from germline, CDR1 is MGHRA and CDR2 is YSYEKL. Trimming left V 2 bases short and J 1 base short, with 17 bases between.

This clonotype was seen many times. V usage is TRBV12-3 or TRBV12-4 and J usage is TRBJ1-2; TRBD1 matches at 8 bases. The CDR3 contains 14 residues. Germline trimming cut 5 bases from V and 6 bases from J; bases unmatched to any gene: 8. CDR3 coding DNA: TGTGCCAGCAGTACCCGAAGGACAGGGAATGGCTACACCTTC. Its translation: CASSTRRTGNGYTF.

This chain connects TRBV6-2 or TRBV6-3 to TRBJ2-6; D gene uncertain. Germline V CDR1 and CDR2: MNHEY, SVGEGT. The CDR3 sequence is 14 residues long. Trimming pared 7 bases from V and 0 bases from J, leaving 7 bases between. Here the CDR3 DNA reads TGTGCCAGCATGGCGATCTCTGGGGCCAACGTCCTGACTTTC. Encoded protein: CASMAISGANVLTF.

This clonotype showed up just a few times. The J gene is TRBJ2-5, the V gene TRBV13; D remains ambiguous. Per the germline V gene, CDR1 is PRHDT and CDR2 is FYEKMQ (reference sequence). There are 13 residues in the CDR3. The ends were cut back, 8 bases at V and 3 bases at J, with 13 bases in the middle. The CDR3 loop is CASSPGPEETQYF. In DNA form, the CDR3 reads TGTGCCAGCTCACCTGGGCCCGAAGAGACCCAGTACTTC.

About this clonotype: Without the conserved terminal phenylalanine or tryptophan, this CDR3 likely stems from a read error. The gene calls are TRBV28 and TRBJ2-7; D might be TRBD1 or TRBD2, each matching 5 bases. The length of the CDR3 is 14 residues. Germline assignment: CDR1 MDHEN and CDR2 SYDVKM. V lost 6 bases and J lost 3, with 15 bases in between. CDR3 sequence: CASSSGTTLYEQYY. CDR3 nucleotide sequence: TGTGCCAGCAGCTCCGGGACGACCCTCTACGAGCAGTACTAC.

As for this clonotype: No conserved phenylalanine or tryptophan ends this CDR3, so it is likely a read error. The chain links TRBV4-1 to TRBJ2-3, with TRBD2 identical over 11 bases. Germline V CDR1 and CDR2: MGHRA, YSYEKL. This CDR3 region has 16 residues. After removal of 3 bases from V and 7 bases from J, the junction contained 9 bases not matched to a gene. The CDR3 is CASSHPGTSGLHTQYC. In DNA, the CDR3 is TGCGCCAGCAGCCACCCCGGGACTAGCGGACTCCATACGCAGTATTGT.

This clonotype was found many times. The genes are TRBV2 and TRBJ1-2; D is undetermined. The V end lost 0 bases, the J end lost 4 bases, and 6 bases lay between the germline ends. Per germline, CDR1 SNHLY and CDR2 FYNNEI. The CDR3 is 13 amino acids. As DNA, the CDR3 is TGTGCCAGCAGTGAAGCAGCCTCCTATGGCTACACCTTC. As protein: CASSEAASYGYTF. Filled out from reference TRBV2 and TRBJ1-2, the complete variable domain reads EPEVTQTPSHQVTQMGQEVILRCVPISNHLYFYWYRQILGQKVEFLVSFYNNEISEKSEIFDDQFSVERPDGSNFTLKIRSTKLEDSAMYFCASSEAASYGYTFGSGTRLTVV.

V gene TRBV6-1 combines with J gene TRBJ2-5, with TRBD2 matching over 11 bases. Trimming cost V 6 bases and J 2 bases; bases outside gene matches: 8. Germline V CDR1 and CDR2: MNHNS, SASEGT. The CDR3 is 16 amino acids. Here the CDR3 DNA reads TGTGCCAGCAGGCAACTAGCGGGAGCCCCTCAAGAGACCCAGTACTTC. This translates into CASRQLAGAPQETQYF.

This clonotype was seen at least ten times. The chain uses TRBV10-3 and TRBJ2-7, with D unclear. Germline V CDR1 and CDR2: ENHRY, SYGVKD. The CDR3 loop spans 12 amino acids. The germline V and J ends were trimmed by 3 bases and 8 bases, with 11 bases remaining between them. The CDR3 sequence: CAISEAERKQYF. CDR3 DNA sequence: TGTGCCATCAGTGAAGCTGAAAGGAAGCAGTACTTC.

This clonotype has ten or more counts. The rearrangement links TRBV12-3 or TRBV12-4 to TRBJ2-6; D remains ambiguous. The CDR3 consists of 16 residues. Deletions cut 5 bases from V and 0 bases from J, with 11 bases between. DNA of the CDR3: TGTGCCAGCAGTGCGGACGGTAGCTCTGGGGCCAACGTCCTGACTTTC. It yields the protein CASSADGSSGANVLTF.

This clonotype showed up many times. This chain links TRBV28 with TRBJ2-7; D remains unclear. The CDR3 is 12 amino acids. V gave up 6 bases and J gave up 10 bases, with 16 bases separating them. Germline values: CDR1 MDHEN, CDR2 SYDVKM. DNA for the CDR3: TGTGCCAGCAGCCCCAAGCCGGGCTTACAGTACTTC. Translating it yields CASSPKPGLQYF.

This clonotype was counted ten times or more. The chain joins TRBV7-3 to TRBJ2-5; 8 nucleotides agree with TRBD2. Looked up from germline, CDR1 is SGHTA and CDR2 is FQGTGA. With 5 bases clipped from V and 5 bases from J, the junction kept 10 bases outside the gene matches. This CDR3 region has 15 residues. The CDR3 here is CASSPQAGVRETQYF. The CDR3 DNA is TGTGCCAGCAGCCCCCAAGCGGGGGTGAGGGAGACCCAGTACTTC.

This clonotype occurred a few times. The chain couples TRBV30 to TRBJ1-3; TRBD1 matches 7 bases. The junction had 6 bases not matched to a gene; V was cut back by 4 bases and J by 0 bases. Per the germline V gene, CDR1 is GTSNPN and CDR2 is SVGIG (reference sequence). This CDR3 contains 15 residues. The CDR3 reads CAWNFNRGSGNTIYF. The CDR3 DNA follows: TGTGCCTGGAATTTTAACAGGGGCTCTGGAAACACCATATATTTT. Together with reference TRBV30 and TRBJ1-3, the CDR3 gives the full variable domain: SQTIHQWPATLVQPVGSPLSLECTVEGTSNPNLYWYRQAAGRGLQLLFYSVGIGQISSEVPQNLSASRPQDRQFILSSKKLLLSDSGFYLCAWNFNRGSGNTIYFGEGSWLTVV.

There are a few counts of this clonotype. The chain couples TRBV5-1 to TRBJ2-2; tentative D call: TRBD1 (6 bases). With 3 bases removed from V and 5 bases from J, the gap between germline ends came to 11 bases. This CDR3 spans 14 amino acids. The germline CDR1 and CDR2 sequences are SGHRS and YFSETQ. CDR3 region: CASSWTEATGELFF. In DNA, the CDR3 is TGCGCCAGCAGCTGGACAGAAGCAACCGGGGAGCTGTTTTTT.

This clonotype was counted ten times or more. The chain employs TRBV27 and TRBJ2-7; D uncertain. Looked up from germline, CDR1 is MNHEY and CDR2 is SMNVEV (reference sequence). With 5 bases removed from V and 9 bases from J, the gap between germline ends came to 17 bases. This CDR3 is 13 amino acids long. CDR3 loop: CASSQTPRVGQYF. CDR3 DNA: TGTGCCAGCAGTCAGACCCCCCGGGTGGGGCAGTACTTC.

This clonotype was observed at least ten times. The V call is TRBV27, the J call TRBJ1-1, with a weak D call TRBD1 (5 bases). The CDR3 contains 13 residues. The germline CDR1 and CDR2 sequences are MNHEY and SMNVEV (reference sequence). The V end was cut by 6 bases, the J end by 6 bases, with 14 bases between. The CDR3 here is CASRRGAHAEAFF. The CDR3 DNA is TGTGCCAGCAGGAGGGGTGCGCACGCTGAAGCTTTCTTT.

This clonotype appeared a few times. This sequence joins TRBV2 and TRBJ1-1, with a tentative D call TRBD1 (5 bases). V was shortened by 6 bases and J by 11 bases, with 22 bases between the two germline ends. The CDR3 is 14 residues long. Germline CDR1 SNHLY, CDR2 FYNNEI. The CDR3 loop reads CASRVTAGWGRAFF. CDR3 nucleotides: TGTGCCAGCAGGGTGACGGCAGGGTGGGGTAGGGCTTTCTTT.

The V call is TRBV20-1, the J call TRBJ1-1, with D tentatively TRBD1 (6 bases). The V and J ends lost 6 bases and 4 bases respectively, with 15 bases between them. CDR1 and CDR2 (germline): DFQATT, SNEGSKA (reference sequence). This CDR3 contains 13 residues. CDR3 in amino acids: CSALGGPSTEAFF. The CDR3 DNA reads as TGCAGTGCCCTCGGGGGGCCGAGCACTGAAGCTTTCTTT.